These T cell receptor beta chains were read from a single sample in a study of cytomegalovirus exposure and HLA in healthy donors. The table came from immunoSEQ multiplex PCR; TCRdb's copy has only in-frame clones and leaves some out. The sample yields 90,000 to 110,000 clones, 78% seen once. What was sequenced was PBMCs. These receptors all stem from a man aged 25 to 40 in good health and CMV-seronegative. Each CDR3 is given with its conserved first and last residue. The D gene is left open where the match is weak. The listing skips clone size in some rows; elsewhere it reads once, few, many or a size class.

v_call	j_call	clone_size	d_call	cdr3_aa	cdr3_nt
TRBV19	TRBJ2-3	NA	TRBD2	CASRRNAGLAGDTQYF	TGTGCCAGTAGGCGGAATGCGGGACTAGCGGGAGATACGCAGTATTTT
TRBV5-1	TRBJ1-6	NA	NA	CASRVVLGDNSPLHF	TGCGCCAGCAGAGTCGTTCTGGGAGACAATTCACCCCTCCACTTT
TRBV11-2	TRBJ1-4	NA	NA	CASSINRAATNEKLFF	TGTGCCAGCAGCATCAACAGAGCCGCAACTAATGAAAAACTGTTTTTT
TRBV7-9	TRBJ2-5	few	TRBD2	CASSGVAGEETQYF	TGTGCCAGCAGCGGGGTAGCGGGAGAAGAGACCCAGTACTTC
TRBV2	TRBJ2-7	NA	NA	CASSERYEQYF	TGTGCCAGCAGTGAACGGTACGAGCAGTACTTC
TRBV6-5	TRBJ2-3	few	TRBD2	CASSYSSGGPWDTQYF	TGTGCCAGCAGTTACTCTAGCGGGGGGCCCTGGGATACGCAGTATTTT
TRBV6-1	TRBJ1-4	NA	NA	CASSELLTTNEKLFF	TGTGCCAGCAGTGAACTTTTAACAACTAATGAAAAACTGTTTTTT
TRBV19	TRBJ2-1	NA	TRBD2	CASSSRGNYNEQFF	TGTGCCAGTAGTTCGCGGGGGAACTACAATGAGCAGTTCTTC
TRBV5-6	TRBJ2-6	few	TRBD1	CASSLGQGSGANVLTF	TGTGCCAGCAGCTTGGGACAGGGCTCTGGGGCCAACGTCCTGACTTTC
TRBV4-3	TRBJ2-1	NA	TRBD2	CASSHGTSGSYNEQFF	TGCGCCAGCAGCCATGGGACTAGCGGATCCTACAATGAGCAGTTCTTC
TRBV4-1	TRBJ2-1	NA	TRBD2	CASRPKTSASYNEQFF	TGCGCCAGCAGACCAAAGACTAGCGCCTCCTACAATGAGCAGTTCTTC
TRBV19	TRBJ2-1	NA	TRBD2	CASRRSGADEQFF	TGTGCCAGTAGAAGGAGCGGGGCGGATGAGCAGTTCTTC
TRBV9	TRBJ2-5	NA	NA	CASSVGAIQETQYF	TGTGCCAGCAGCGTAGGGGCCATACAAGAGACCCAGTACTTC
TRBV5-1	TRBJ2-7	NA	TRBD1	CASSLRPTGGTSYEQYF	TGCGCCAGCAGCTTAAGGCCAACAGGGGGAACTTCCTACGAGCAGTACTTC
TRBV6-5	TRBJ1-2	NA	NA	CASSLRGAGYGYTF	TGTGCCAGCAGTTTGCGGGGGGCGGGCTATGGCTACACCTTC
TRBV4-1	TRBJ1-4	once	NA	CASSRILTGREKLFF	TGCGCCAGCAGCCGAATTTTGACGGGTCGTGAAAAACTGTTTTTT
TRBV6-5	TRBJ2-1	NA	NA	CASSYRGGYNEQFF	TGTGCCAGCAGTTACAGGGGAGGCTACAATGAGCAGTTCTTC
TRBV2	TRBJ1-1	once	NA	CASSARTGDTEAFF	TGTGCCAGCAGTGCCAGGACTGGAGACACTGAAGCTTTCTTT
TRBV29-1	TRBJ2-2	NA	NA	CSATNTGLAGELFF	TGCAGCGCTACCAACACAGGGTTGGCCGGGGAGCTGTTTTTT
TRBV4-3	TRBJ2-1	NA	TRBD2	CASSQDLTSGNDEQFF	TGCGCCAGCAGCCAAGATTTAACTAGCGGGAACGATGAGCAGTTCTTC
TRBV25-1	TRBJ2-7	few	TRBD1	CASSSATGNYEQYF	TGTGCCAGCAGCTCAGCGACAGGGAACTACGAGCAGTACTTC
TRBV27	TRBJ1-5	once	NA	CASSLLGGGQPQHF	TGTGCCAGCAGTTTACTGGGTGGCGGTCAGCCCCAGCATTTT
TRBV7-2	TRBJ2-3	NA	TRBD1	CASSLRQGTDTQYF	TGTGCCAGCAGCTTACGACAGGGAACAGATACGCAGTATTTT
TRBV19	TRBJ2-3	NA	TRBD2	CASRKREVPDTQYF	TGTGCCAGTAGGAAGCGGGAGGTCCCAGATACGCAGTATTTT
TRBV30	TRBJ2-5	NA	TRBD2	CAWSVRAGAQYF	TGTGCCTGGAGTGTACGGGCGGGGGCCCAGTACTTC
TRBV15	TRBJ1-5	once	NA	CATSTKRGLSNQPQHF	TGTGCCACCAGCACCAAAAGGGGCCTTAGCAATCAGCCCCAGCATTTT
TRBV5-6	TRBJ1-1	few	NA	CASSLVQGMNTEAFF	TGTGCCAGCAGCTTGGTCCAGGGAATGAACACTGAAGCTTTCTTT
TRBV12-5	TRBJ2-2	NA	TRBD1	CASALTGGASTGELFF	TGTGCTAGTGCCTTAACAGGGGGCGCAAGCACCGGGGAGCTGTTTTTT
TRBV10-3	TRBJ2-5	NA	TRBD2	CAISGDYLEAQYF	TGTGCCATCAGTGGGGACTACCTGGAGGCCCAGTACTTC
TRBV5-1	TRBJ1-1	NA	TRBD1	CASSADRGRAFF	TGCGCCAGCAGCGCCGACAGGGGCCGGGCTTTCTTT
TRBV27	TRBJ2-3	NA	TRBD2	CASRSVSGYMDTQYF	TGTGCCAGCAGGTCGGTTAGCGGGTATATGGATACGCAGTATTTT
TRBV9	TRBJ2-1	NA	NA	CASSPDRTDEQFF	TGTGCCAGCAGCCCAGACAGGACCGATGAGCAGTTCTTC
TRBV18	TRBJ1-2	once	NA	CASSPRQMLYGYTF	TGTGCCAGCTCACCACGACAGATGCTGTATGGCTACACCTTC
TRBV29-1	TRBJ1-4	NA	TRBD1	CSVEVVQTTGYPGEKLFF	TGCAGCGTTGAAGTCGTCCAAACGACAGGGTATCCTGGTGAAAAACTGTTTTTT
TRBV4-3	TRBJ1-2	NA	NA	CASSQDRPGRYGYTF	TGCGCCAGCAGCCAAGATCGTCCGGGGAGGTATGGCTACACCTTC
TRBV29-1	TRBJ2-1	NA	TRBD1	CSVEDSRGRNEQFF	TGCAGCGTTGAAGACTCTAGGGGGCGGAATGAGCAGTTCTTC
TRBV19	TRBJ2-2	NA	TRBD2	CASRPASGGWNTGELFF	TGTGCCAGTAGACCCGCTAGCGGGGGGTGGAACACCGGGGAGCTGTTTTTT
TRBV19	TRBJ2-7	NA	NA	CASSVKGLYEQYF	TGTGCCAGTAGTGTGAAAGGACTTTACGAGCAGTACTTC
TRBV29-1	TRBJ2-1	NA	TRBD2	CSVGFRLAGGEQFF	TGCAGCGTTGGTTTCAGGCTAGCGGGAGGTGAGCAGTTCTTC
TRBV5-1	TRBJ2-3	NA	NA	CASSLGYTDTQYF	TGCGCCAGCAGCTTGGGCTACACAGATACGCAGTATTTT
TRBV7-2	TRBJ1-2	NA	TRBD1	CASSLQGSDYGYTF	TGTGCCAGCAGTCTACAGGGGTCGGACTATGGCTACACCTTC
TRBV28	TRBJ1-2	NA	TRBD1	CASSLETGGLGYTF	TGTGCCAGCAGTTTAGAGACAGGGGGCTTAGGCTACACCTTC
TRBV29-1	TRBJ2-7	NA	TRBD2	CSGRTSGDYEQYF	TGCAGCGGCCGGACTAGCGGCGACTACGAGCAGTACTTC
TRBV2	TRBJ1-1	NA	NA	CASQGERNTEAFF	TGTGCCAGCCAAGGGGAACGGAACACTGAAGCTTTCTTT
TRBV9	TRBJ2-2	NA	NA	CASSMDIVTGELFF	TGTGCCAGCAGCATGGACATAGTTACCGGGGAGCTGTTTTTT